These 30 T cell receptor beta chains came from one sample sequenced in a study of lymphopenia after photon versus proton radiotherapy. Clones were sequenced by immunoSEQ multiplex PCR, and TCRdb holds only the in-frame ones, with some missing. The data contain approximately 20,000 clones, 70% to 90% of them singletons. The sample was peripheral blood, taken from a patient treated with proton-based radiotherapy. The receptors derive from a man aged 70-80 years with pancreatic cancer.

J is TRBJ1-4 and V is TRBV30, with unresolved D. Per germline, CDR1 GTSNPN and CDR2 SVGIG (reference sequence). The CDR3 is 12 residues long. V lost 3 bases to trimming and J lost 8 bases, with 10 bases between them. The CDR3, as DNA: TGTGCCTGGAGCAAGATTGGGGAAAAACTGTTTTTT. Translation: CAWSKIGEKLFF.

The V call is TRBV2, the J call TRBJ2-7; the match to TRBD1 covers 8 bases. V dropped 8 bases and J dropped 3; count of bases not matched to a gene: 15. The CDR3 contains 16 residues. The germline CDR1 and CDR2 sequences are SNHLY and FYNNEI. CDR3 region: CASGGKTGGSSYEQYF. The CDR3 coding sequence is TGTGCCAGCGGCGGGAAAACAGGGGGTAGTAGCTACGAGCAGTACTTC.

J is TRBJ1-6 and V is TRBV6-5; the D is unclear. Trimming removed 5 bases at V and 10 bases at J, with 9 bases between. The length of the CDR3 is 12 residues. The V gene's germline CDR1 is MNHEY and CDR2 SVGAGI. The CDR3 nucleotides read TGTGCCAGCAGTACCTGGGAGTCACCCCTCCACTTT. It encodes CASSTWESPLHF.

The V and J genes are TRBV7-8 and TRBJ2-7, with D possibly TRBD2 on 6 matching bases. The germline V gene encodes CDR1 SGHVS and CDR2 FQNEAQ. This CDR3 is built from 15 residues. The ends were cut back, 0 bases at V and 2 bases at J, with 11 bases in the middle. CDR3 coding DNA: TGTGCCAGCAGCTTAGCGGCGGGATTAACCTACGAGCAGTACTTC. This codes for CASSLAAGLTYEQYF.

By sample share, this clone is large. The rearrangement uses TRBV7-3 and TRBJ1-5, with a tentative D call TRBD1 (6 bases). Germline-derived CDR1 and CDR2 are SGHTA and FQGTGA. The CDR3 has 16 amino acids. Between the trimmed V and J ends, which lost 5 bases and 6 bases, there was a span of 20 bases. The CDR3 reads CASSPREGEESQPQHF. DNA for the CDR3: TGTGCCAGCAGCCCCAGGGAGGGGGAGGAAAGTCAGCCCCAGCATTTT.

This chain uses TRBV5-1 with TRBJ2-3; 8 nucleotides align to TRBD2. The CDR3 runs 15 residues. The V gene end was trimmed by 6 bases and the J gene end by 0 bases; junction bases not matched to a gene: 6. CDR1 and CDR2 (germline): SGHRS, YFSETQ. CDR3 residues: CASIDIAGSTDTQYF. Here the CDR3 DNA reads TGCGCCAGCATAGACATAGCGGGGAGCACAGATACGCAGTATTTT.

V and J are TRBV7-2 and TRBJ2-2; unclear D gene. The CDR3 length is 13 residues. The V end lost 5 bases, the J end lost 2 bases, and 6 bases lay between the germline ends. CDR1 and CDR2 (germline): SGHTA, FQGNSA. Here the CDR3 reads CASSTPNTGELFF. CDR3 bases: TGTGCCAGCAGCACTCCTAACACCGGGGAGCTGTTTTTT.

This chain uses TRBV5-3 with TRBJ2-7, with D possibly TRBD2 on 6 matching bases. TRBV5-3 is an ORF, with its function uncertain. The ends were cut back, 8 bases at V and 2 bases at J, with 17 bases in the middle. The length of the CDR3 is 14 residues. The DNA of the CDR3 is TGTGCCAGCAGCGCAGGGACTTACCCCTACGAGCAGTACTTC. This translates into CASSAGTYPYEQYF.

V gene TRBV9 combines with J gene TRBJ1-5; D not certain. V lost 5 bases and J 2 bases, leaving 11 bases between the germline ends. The germline V gene encodes CDR1 SGDLS and CDR2 YYNGEE. This CDR3 comprises 14 residues. The CDR3 spells CASSIGWGNQPQHF. CDR3 sequence (DNA): TGTGCCAGCAGTATAGGGTGGGGCAATCAGCCCCAGCATTTT. The whole variable domain, filled in from reference TRBV9 and TRBJ1-5, reads DSGVTQTPKHLITATGQRVTLRCSPRSGDLSVYWYQQSLDQGLQFLIQYYNGEERAKGNILERFSAQQFPDLHSELNLSSLELGDSALYFCASSIGWGNQPQHFGDGTRLSIL.

J is TRBJ2-3 and V is TRBV9, with a weak D call TRBD1 (6 bases). This CDR3 has 14 residues. Germline CDR1 SGDLS, CDR2 YYNGEE. V was cut by 2 bases and J by 6 bases, with 13 bases left in between. The CDR3 reads CASSVRDTWDTQYF. The DNA for the CDR3 is TGTGCCAGCAGCGTGAGGGACACGTGGGATACGCAGTATTTT. The variable domain in full, completed from reference TRBV9 and TRBJ2-3, reads DSGVTQTPKHLITATGQRVTLRCSPRSGDLSVYWYQQSLDQGLQFLIQYYNGEERAKGNILERFSAQQFPDLHSELNLSSLELGDSALYFCASSVRDTWDTQYFGPGTRLTVL.

This sequence joins TRBV28 and TRBJ1-2; TRBD1 is a possible D gene (6 bases). This CDR3 contains 16 residues. Germline CDR1 is MDHEN and CDR2 is SYDVKM. The V end was cut by 2 bases, the J end by 1 base, with 14 bases between. This chain's CDR3 is CASSLTLTGFNYGYTF. CDR3 coding DNA: TGTGCCAGCAGTTTAACCCTCACAGGGTTTAACTATGGCTACACCTTC.

This chain links TRBV5-1 with TRBJ1-5; a weak D match, TRBD1 (5 bases). The CDR3 runs to 16 residues. With 5 bases removed from V and 0 bases from J, the gap between germline ends came to 15 bases. Germline CDR1 SGHRS, CDR2 YFSETQ. The CDR3 loop is CASSPTDSHSNQPQHF. The CDR3 bases are TGCGCCAGCAGTCCTACTGACAGCCATAGCAATCAGCCCCAGCATTTT.

This chain links TRBV6-1 with TRBJ1-2; D perhaps matches TRBD1 (5 bases). Trimming removed 7 bases from V and 3 bases from J, with 15 bases in between. Germline V CDR1 and CDR2: MNHNS, SASEGT. The CDR3 spans 14 residues. CDR3: CASTLEGPYYGYTF. The CDR3 DNA follows: TGTGCCAGCACCTTAGAGGGGCCCTACTATGGCTACACCTTC.

The gene calls are TRBV15 and TRBJ1-2; no firm D call. V was shortened by 0 bases and J by 3 bases, with 5 bases between the two germline ends. Germline CDR1 reads LNHNV; CDR2 reads YYDKDF (reference sequence). This CDR3 contains 13 residues. The CDR3 coding sequence is TGTGCCACCAGCAGAGATACGGACTATGGCTACACCTTC. Its translation is CATSRDTDYGYTF.

The chain has TRBV5-8 and TRBJ2-7; weak D call: TRBD2 (6 bases). The germline V gene encodes CDR1 SGHTS and CDR2 YDEGEE. CDR3 size: 14 residues. V was shortened by 4 bases and J by 2 bases, with 13 bases between the two germline ends. The CDR3 DNA is TGTGCCAGCAGCGCAGGGACTTACCCCTACGAGCAGTACTTC. Its protein is CASSAGTYPYEQYF. Complete variable domain (other parts from reference TRBV5-8 and TRBJ2-7): EAGVTQSPTHLIKTRGQQATLRCSPISGHTSVYWYQQALGLGLQFLLWYDEGEERNRGNFPPRFSGRQFPNYSSELNVNALELEDSALYLCASSAGTYPYEQYFGPGTRLTVT.

V and J are TRBV19 and TRBJ1-5; D is undetermined. V lost 8 bases and J lost 3, with 17 bases in between. Germline V gene sequence: CDR1 LNHDA, CDR2 SQIVND (reference sequence). This CDR3 has 15 amino acids. The CDR3 here is CASGVGRSYNQPQHF. In nucleotides, the CDR3 is TGTGCCAGTGGGGTCGGCAGGAGCTACAATCAGCCCCAGCATTTT.

The chain carries TRBV18 and TRBJ1-6; D is unclear. The CDR3 is 14 residues long. With 4 bases removed from V and 10 bases from J, the gap between germline ends came to 14 bases. Germline CDR1 and CDR2: KGHSH and LQKENI. The CDR3 protein is CASSRNLETSPLHF. The CDR3 nucleotides read TGTGCCAGCTCACGAAACCTAGAAACCTCACCCCTCCACTTT. Filled out from reference TRBV18 and TRBJ1-6, the complete variable domain reads NAGVMQNPRHLVRRRGQEARLRCSPMKGHSHVYWYRQLPEEGLKFMVYLQKENIIDESGMPKERFSAEFPKEGPSILRIQQVVRGDSAAYFCASSRNLETSPLHFGNGTRLTVT.

The chain has TRBV7-3 and TRBJ2-5; TRBD1 matches at 11 bases. This CDR3 has 15 amino acids. V lost 4 bases to trimming and J lost 1 base; unmatched junction nucleotides: 2. Per the germline V gene, CDR1 is SGHTA and CDR2 is FQGTGA. The CDR3 loop is CASSSGTGGQETQYF. Written as DNA, the CDR3 is TGTGCCAGCAGCTCCGGGACAGGGGGCCAAGAGACCCAGTACTTC.

J is TRBJ2-3 and V is TRBV5-1; D not resolved. The CDR3 contains 15 residues. Germline CDR1 SGHRS, CDR2 YFSETQ. The V and J ends lost 7 bases and 5 bases respectively, with 20 bases between them. The CDR3 reads CASWGRAGSRDTQYF. The CDR3 nucleotides are TGCGCCAGCTGGGGTCGGGCAGGTTCCCGAGATACGCAGTATTTT.

This chain connects TRBV29-1 to TRBJ2-7, with 7 bases fitting TRBD1. The CDR3 runs 15 residues. CDR1 and CDR2 (germline): SQVTM, ANQGSEA. With 4 bases clipped from V and 0 bases from J, the junction kept 9 bases outside the gene matches. This CDR3 is CSVGGGQSNSYEQYF. CDR3 DNA: TGCAGCGTTGGAGGGGGACAGTCGAACTCCTACGAGCAGTACTTC.

V usage is TRBV5-6 and J usage is TRBJ1-6; D remains ambiguous. V lost 0 bases and J 9 bases, leaving 16 bases between the germline ends. This CDR3 comprises 16 residues. Germline values: CDR1 SGHDT, CDR2 YYEEEE. As DNA, the CDR3 is TGTGCCAGCAGCTTGGTTTCGAGGCAAGGAGGTTCACCCCTCCACTTT. Amino acid sequence: CASSLVSRQGGSPLHF.

In this sample, this clone turned up once. The chain is built from TRBV11-2 and TRBJ2-1; 7 nucleotides agree with TRBD1. The V gene end was trimmed by 6 bases and the J gene end by 12 bases; junction bases not matched to a gene: 5. Germline V lookup: CDR1 SGHAT, CDR2 FQNNGV. The CDR3 consists of 11 residues. This CDR3 is CASSFTGVQFF. CDR3 DNA: TGTGCCAGCAGTTTCACAGGGGTGCAGTTCTTC. The whole variable domain, remainder taken from reference TRBV11-2 and TRBJ2-1, is EAGVAQSPRYKIIEKRQSVAFWCNPISGHATLYWYQQILGQGPKLLIQFQNNGVVDDSQLPKDRFSAERLKGVDSTLKIQPAKLEDSAVYLCASSFTGVQFFGPGTRLTVL.

The chain uses TRBV5-4 and TRBJ1-6; 7 bases line up with TRBD1. After removal of 5 bases from V and 6 bases from J, the junction contained 2 bases not matched to a gene. The germline CDR1 and CDR2 sequences are SGHNT and YYREEE (reference sequence). The CDR3 spans 13 residues. The CDR3 coding sequence is TGTGCCAGCAGGGGGGACAGTAATTCACCCCTCCACTTT. This gives the protein CASRGDSNSPLHF. Complete variable domain (other parts from reference TRBV5-4 and TRBJ1-6): ETGVTQSPTHLIKTRGQQVTLRCSSQSGHNTVSWYQQALGQGPQFIFQYYREEENGRGNFPPRFSGLQFPNYSSELNVNALELDDSALYLCASRGDSNSPLHFGNGTRLTVT.

This chain joins TRBV6-1 and TRBJ1-3; no reliable D call. Looked up from germline, CDR1 is MNHNS and CDR2 is SASEGT. Trimming stripped 3 bases from V and 0 bases from J, with 6 bases between. This CDR3 region has 14 residues. As DNA, the CDR3 is TGTGCCAGCAGTGAGGTGTACTCTGGAAACACCATATATTTT. It is translated as CASSEVYSGNTIYF.

This sequence joins TRBV6-6 and TRBJ2-7; 10 bases fit TRBD2. There are 13 residues in the CDR3. Losses at the gene ends were 10 bases for V and 3 bases for J; bases not matched to a gene: 6. Germline CDR1 is MNHNY and CDR2 is SVGAGI (reference sequence). In DNA form, the CDR3 reads TGTGCCACCCACGCTAGCGGGAGCTACGAGCAGTACTTC. Translating it yields CATHASGSYEQYF.

This chain connects TRBV2 to TRBJ2-7, with D possibly matching TRBD2 (5 bases). The CDR3 spans 16 residues. Germline V gene lookup returns CDR1 SNHLY and CDR2 FYNNEI. Between the trimmed V and J ends, which lost 1 base and 1 base, there was a span of 14 bases. The CDR3 here is CASSEDGGGSSYEQYF. The CDR3 nucleotides read TGTGCCAGCAGTGAAGATGGAGGAGGCAGTTCCTACGAGCAGTACTTC. Looking up the rest from reference TRBV2 and TRBJ2-7 gives the full variable domain: EPEVTQTPSHQVTQMGQEVILRCVPISNHLYFYWYRQILGQKVEFLVSFYNNEISEKSEIFDDQFSVERPDGSNFTLKIRSTKLEDSAMYFCASSEDGGGSSYEQYFGPGTRLTVT.

The chain recombines TRBV28 with TRBJ1-6; D is unclear. The germline CDR1 and CDR2 sequences are MDHEN and SYDVKM. The V end was cut by 3 bases, the J end by 6 bases, with 3 bases between. The CDR3 is 12 amino acids. As DNA, the CDR3 is TGTGCCAGCAGTTTCGGTAATTCACCCCTCCACTTT. Encoded protein: CASSFGNSPLHF.

The V gene is TRBV5-4, the J gene TRBJ1-4, with TRBD1 matching over 9 bases. Germline CDR1 is SGHNT and CDR2 is YYREEE (reference sequence). The CDR3 runs 15 residues. The ends lost 4 bases at V and 6 bases at J; junction bases unmatched: 7. CDR3 loop: CASSTNRGLDEKLFF. Written as DNA, the CDR3 is TGTGCCAGCAGCACAAACAGGGGGCTGGATGAAAAACTGTTTTTT.

The chain carries TRBV14 and TRBJ2-7, with 14 bases matching TRBD2. CDR3 size: 16 residues. Unmatched junction bases numbered 10, after V lost 5 bases and J lost 7 bases. The germline CDR1 and CDR2 sequences are SGHDN and FVKESK. The CDR3 nucleotides read TGTGCCAGCAGCTCAACCCGGACTAGCGGGAGGAGGGAGCAGTACTTC. Its protein is CASSSTRTSGRREQYF.

The rearrangement joins TRBV25-1 to TRBJ2-7; no clear D gene. The CDR3 has 14 amino acids. The V end lost 3 bases, the J end lost 0 bases, and 9 bases lay between the germline ends. Germline V lookup: CDR1 MGHDK, CDR2 SYGVNS. The CDR3 region has the DNA TGTGCCAGCAGTGATGCGCGGCCCTCCTACGAGCAGTACTTC. Amino acids: CASSDARPSYEQYF.